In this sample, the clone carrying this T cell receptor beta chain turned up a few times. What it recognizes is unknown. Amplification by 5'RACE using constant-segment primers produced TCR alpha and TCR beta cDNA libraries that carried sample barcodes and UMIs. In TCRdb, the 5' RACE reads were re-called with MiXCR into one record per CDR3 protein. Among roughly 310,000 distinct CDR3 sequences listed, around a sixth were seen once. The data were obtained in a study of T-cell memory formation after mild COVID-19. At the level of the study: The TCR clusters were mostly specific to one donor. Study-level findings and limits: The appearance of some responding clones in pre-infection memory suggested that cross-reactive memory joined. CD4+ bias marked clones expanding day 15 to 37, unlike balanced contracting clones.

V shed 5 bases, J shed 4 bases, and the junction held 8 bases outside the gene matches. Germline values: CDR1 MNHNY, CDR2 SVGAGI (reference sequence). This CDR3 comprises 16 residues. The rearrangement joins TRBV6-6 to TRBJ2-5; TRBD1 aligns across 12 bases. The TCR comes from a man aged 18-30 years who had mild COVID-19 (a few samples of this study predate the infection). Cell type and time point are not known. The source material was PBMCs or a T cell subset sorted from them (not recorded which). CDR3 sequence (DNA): TGTGCCAGCAGTACGACCGGGACAGGGGGCAGAGAGACCCAGTACTTC. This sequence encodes CASSTTGTGGRETQYF.